What follows are 5 T cell receptor beta chains derived from one specimen sequenced in a study of T cell responses to AZD1222 COVID-19 vaccine (dated by TCRdb to the early 2020s). The meaning of the sample's time point label: about 28 days (+/-7) after the second vaccine dose. Libraries were built with the immunoSEQ multiplex PCR assay. This is the immuneACCESS table as TCRdb keeps it, with only in-frame sequences that have V and J called. A part of the clones is gone; compared with another copy, unresolved V genes explain less than half, and the rest is unexplained. For this sample the table gives over 95,000 clones, of which about nine tenths were detected only once. The ten largest clones take up about 8.3% of the sample. The source was peripheral blood, collected 28 days after the second AZD1222 dose. The receptor set was obtained from an adult who received the AZD1222 COVID-19 vaccine.

The rearrangement uses TRBV24-1 and TRBJ2-2, with 11 bases lining up with TRBD2. The CDR3 loop spans 17 amino acids. Germline V gene data show CDR1 as KGHDR and CDR2 as SFDVKD. The V gene end was trimmed by 4 bases and the J gene end by 0 bases; junction bases not matched to a gene: 3. The CDR3 is CATSELAGGPNTGELFF. In DNA form, the CDR3 reads TGTGCCACCAGTGAGTTAGCGGGAGGGCCGAACACCGGGGAGCTGTTTTTT.

CDR3 sequence: CASSSPSGSSEQFF. CDR3 nucleotide sequence: TGCGCCAGCAGCTCCCCTAGCGGGAGTTCTGAGCAGTTCTTC. This chain connects TRBV5-1 to TRBJ2-1; 10 bases line up with TRBD2. Trimming removed 3 bases from V and 9 bases from J; junction bases left unmatched: 6. The CDR3 covers 14 residues. Germline V gene sequence: CDR1 SGHRS, CDR2 YFSETQ. Combining the CDR3 with reference TRBV5-1 and TRBJ2-1 gives the whole variable domain KAGVTQTPRYLIKTRGQQVTLSCSPISGHRSVSWYQQTPGQGLQFLFEYFSETQRNKGNFPGRFSGRQFSNSRSEMNVSTLELGDSALYLCASSSPSGSSEQFFGPGTRLTVL.

The CDR3 bases are TGTGCCAGCAGCCATTACGCCGCCGACAGGGAACCCTATAGCAATCAGCCCCAGCATTTT. It encodes CASSHYAADREPYSNQPQHF. The chain uses TRBV3-1 (or the pseudogene TRBV3-2) and TRBJ1-5; TRBD1 matches 7 bases. The length of the CDR3 is 20 residues. Unmatched junction bases numbered 17, after V lost 3 bases and J lost 0 bases. CDR1 LGHDT and CDR2 YNNKEL come from the germline V gene (reference sequence).

The chain carries TRBV2 and TRBJ2-3; a weak D match, TRBD1 (6 bases). Germline values: CDR1 SNHLY, CDR2 FYNNEI. The CDR3 has 14 amino acids. With 1 base removed from V and 2 bases from J, the gap between germline ends came to 7 bases. The CDR3 sequence is CASSEGTATDTQYF. Written as DNA, the CDR3 is TGTGCCAGCAGTGAAGGGACAGCCACAGATACGCAGTATTTT.

This rearrangement joins TRBV9 to TRBJ1-6; 8 bases line up with TRBD1. The V gene's germline CDR1 is SGDLS and CDR2 YYNGEE. CDR3 length: 15 amino acids. V was clipped by 0 bases and J by 6 bases; unmatched bases: 2. This CDR3 is CASSVGGQGNSPLHF. The CDR3 bases are TGTGCCAGCAGCGTAGGAGGACAGGGTAATTCACCCCTCCACTTT.